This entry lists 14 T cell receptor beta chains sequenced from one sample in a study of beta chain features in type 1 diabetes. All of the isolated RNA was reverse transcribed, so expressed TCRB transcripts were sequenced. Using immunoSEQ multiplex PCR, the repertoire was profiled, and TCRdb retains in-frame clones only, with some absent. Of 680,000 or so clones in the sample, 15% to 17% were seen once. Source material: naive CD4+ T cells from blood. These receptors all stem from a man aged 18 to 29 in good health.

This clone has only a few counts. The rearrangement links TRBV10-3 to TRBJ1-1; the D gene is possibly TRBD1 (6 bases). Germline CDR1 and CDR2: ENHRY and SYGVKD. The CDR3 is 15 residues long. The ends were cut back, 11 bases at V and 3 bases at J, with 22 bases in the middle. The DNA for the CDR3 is TGTGCCGCCGGACAGCCGCAGGGGCACGACACTGAAGCTTTCTTT. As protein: CAAGQPQGHDTEAFF.

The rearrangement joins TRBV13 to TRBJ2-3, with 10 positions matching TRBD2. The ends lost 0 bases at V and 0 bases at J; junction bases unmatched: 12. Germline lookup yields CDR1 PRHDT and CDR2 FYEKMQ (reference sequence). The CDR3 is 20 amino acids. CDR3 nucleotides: TGTGCCAGCAGCTTAGGGGGGGGGACTAGCGACCAGGAGAGCACAGATACGCAGTATTTT. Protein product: CASSLGGGTSDQESTDTQYF.

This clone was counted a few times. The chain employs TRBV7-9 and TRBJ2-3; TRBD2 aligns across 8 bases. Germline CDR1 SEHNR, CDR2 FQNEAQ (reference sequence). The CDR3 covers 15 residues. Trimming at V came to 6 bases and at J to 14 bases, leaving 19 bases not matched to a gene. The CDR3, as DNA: TGTGCCAGCAGACCCTTGACTAGCGCGAGCGATAAGCGGTATTTT. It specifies CASRPLTSASDKRYF.

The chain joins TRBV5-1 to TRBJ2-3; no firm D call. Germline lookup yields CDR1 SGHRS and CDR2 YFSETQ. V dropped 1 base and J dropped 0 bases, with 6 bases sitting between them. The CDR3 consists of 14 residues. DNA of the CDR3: TGCGCCAGCAGCTTGCCCTCTAGCACAGATACGCAGTATTTT. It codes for CASSLPSSTDTQYF.

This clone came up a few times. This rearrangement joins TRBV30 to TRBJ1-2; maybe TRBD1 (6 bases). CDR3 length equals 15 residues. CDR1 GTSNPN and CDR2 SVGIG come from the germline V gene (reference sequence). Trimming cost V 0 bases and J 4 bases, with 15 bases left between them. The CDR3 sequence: CAWSVNRARIYGYTF. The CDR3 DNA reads TGTGCCTGGAGTGTAAACAGGGCGAGGATCTATGGCTACACCTTC.

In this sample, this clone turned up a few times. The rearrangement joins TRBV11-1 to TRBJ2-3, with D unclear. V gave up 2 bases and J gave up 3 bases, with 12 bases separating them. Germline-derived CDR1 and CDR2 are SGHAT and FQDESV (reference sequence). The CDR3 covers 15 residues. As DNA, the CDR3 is TGTGCCAGCAGCTTACAGGAGAGAGTGACAGATACGCAGTATTTT. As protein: CASSLQERVTDTQYF.

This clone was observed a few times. The CDR3 loop reads CASSLGGTPYNEQFF. CDR3 DNA: TGCGCCAGCAGCTTGGGAGGGACCCCCTACAATGAGCAGTTCTTC. V usage is TRBV5-1 and J usage is TRBJ2-1; D might be TRBD1 or TRBD2, each matching 5 bases. From germline, CDR1 is SGHRS and CDR2 YFSETQ. The V end was cut by 0 bases, the J end by 2 bases, with 9 bases between. The CDR3 runs to 15 residues.

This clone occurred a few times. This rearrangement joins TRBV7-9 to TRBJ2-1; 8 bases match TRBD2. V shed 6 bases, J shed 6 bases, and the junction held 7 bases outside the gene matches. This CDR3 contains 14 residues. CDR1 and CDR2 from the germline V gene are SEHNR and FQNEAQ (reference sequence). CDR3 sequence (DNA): TGTGCCAGCAGTTGGGCTAGCGGGTTCAATGAGCAGTTCTTC. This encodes CASSWASGFNEQFF.

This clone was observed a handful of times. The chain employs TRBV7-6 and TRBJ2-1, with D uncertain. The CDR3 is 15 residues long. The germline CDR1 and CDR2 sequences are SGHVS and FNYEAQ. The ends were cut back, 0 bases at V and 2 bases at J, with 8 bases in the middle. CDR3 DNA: TGTGCCAGCAGCTTAGCGCCTGGAACCTACAATGAGCAGTTCTTC. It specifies CASSLAPGTYNEQFF.

CDR3 coding DNA: TGCGCCAGCAGCCAAGAAGGGACAGGGGGCGGAAGGTTCGTCCAGTTCTTC. Its protein is CASSQEGTGGGRFVQFF. The gene calls are TRBV4-1 and TRBJ2-1, with 12 nucleotides matching TRBD1. After removal of 0 bases from V and 13 bases from J, the junction contained 13 bases not matched to a gene. Germline V CDR1 and CDR2: MGHRA, YSYEKL. The CDR3 totals 17 residues.

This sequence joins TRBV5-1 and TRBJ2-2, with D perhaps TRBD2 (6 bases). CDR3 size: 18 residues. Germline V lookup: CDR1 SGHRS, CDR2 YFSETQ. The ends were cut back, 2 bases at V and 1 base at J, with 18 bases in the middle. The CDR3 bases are TGCGCCAGCAGCTTCAAAGGTAAAGACGGGAGGAACACCGGGGAGCTGTTTTTT. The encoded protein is CASSFKGKDGRNTGELFF.

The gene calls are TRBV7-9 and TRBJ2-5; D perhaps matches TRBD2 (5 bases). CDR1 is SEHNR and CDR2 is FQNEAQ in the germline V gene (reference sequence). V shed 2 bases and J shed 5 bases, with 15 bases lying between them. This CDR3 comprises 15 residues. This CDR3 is CASSLSYSRGETQYF. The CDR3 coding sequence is TGTGCCAGCAGCTTAAGTTACAGTCGCGGGGAGACCCAGTACTTC.

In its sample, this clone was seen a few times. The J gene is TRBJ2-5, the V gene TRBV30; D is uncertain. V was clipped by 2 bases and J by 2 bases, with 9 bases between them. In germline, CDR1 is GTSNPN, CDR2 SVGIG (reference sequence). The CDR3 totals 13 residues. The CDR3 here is CAWSRGTQETQYF. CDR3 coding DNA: TGTGCCTGGAGTAGAGGAACACAAGAGACCCAGTACTTC.

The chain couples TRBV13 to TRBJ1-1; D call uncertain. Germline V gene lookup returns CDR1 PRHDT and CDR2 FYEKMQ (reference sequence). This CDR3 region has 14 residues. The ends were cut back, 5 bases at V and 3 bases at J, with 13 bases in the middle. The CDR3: CASSPDRRDTEAFF. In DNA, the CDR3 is TGTGCCAGCAGCCCTGATCGGAGGGACACTGAAGCTTTCTTT.